A single sample is the source of the 15 T cell receptor beta chains below, sequenced in a study of shared clonotypes between healthy human individuals. Profiling relied on immunoSEQ multiplex PCR, and the TCRdb table lists in-frame clones only, not all of them. Of 2 million or so clones listed, roughly 94% are singletons. Naive CD8 cells lacked CD45RO and underwent positive selection for CCR7, leaving out terminally differentiated effector memory CD45RA+ cells. Sequenced input: naive CD8+ T cells sorted from blood. The receptors here all came from a man aged 18 to 30 in good health.

The chain uses TRBV27 and TRBJ2-1; TRBD2 agrees at 11 bases. Germline lookup yields CDR1 MNHEY and CDR2 SMNVEV (reference sequence). Trimming at V came to 7 bases and at J to 3 bases, leaving 8 bases not matched to a gene. The CDR3 covers 16 residues. The DNA for the CDR3 is TGTGCCAGCACCTTTAGCGGGGGGGAGTACTACAATGAGCAGTTCTTC. It translates to CASTFSGGEYYNEQFF.

This chain uses TRBV6-1 with TRBJ2-1; D is ambiguous. Trimming removed 10 bases from V and 10 bases from J, with 5 bases in between. CDR3 length equals 8 residues. Germline CDR1 reads MNHNS; CDR2 reads SASEGT. Here the CDR3 reads CAIHEQFF. In DNA form, the CDR3 reads TGTGCCATCCACGAGCAGTTCTTC.

J is TRBJ2-5 and V is TRBV5-6; perhaps TRBD1 as D (6 bases). Germline assignment: CDR1 SGHDT and CDR2 YYEEEE. The CDR3 runs 14 residues. The V gene lost 2 bases and the J gene lost 1 base, with 9 bases spanning the gap. As DNA, the CDR3 is TGTGCCAGCAGCTTTCAGGACAGCCAAGAGACCCAGTACTTC. Translating gives CASSFQDSQETQYF.

This clone was observed a single time. The chain recombines TRBV29-1 with TRBJ1-2, with 10 bases identical to TRBD1. The V gene's germline CDR1 is SQVTM and CDR2 ANQGSEA. V lost 0 bases to trimming and J lost 4 bases; unmatched junction nucleotides: 2. The CDR3 has 14 residues. The chain's CDR3 is CSVEDGTGVYGYTF. CDR3 sequence (DNA): TGCAGCGTTGAAGATGGGACAGGGGTCTATGGCTACACCTTC. Full variable domain (missing parts from reference TRBV29-1 and TRBJ1-2): SAVISQKPSRDICQRGTSLTIQCQVDSQVTMMFWYRQQPGQSLTLIATANQGSEATYESGFVIDKFPISRPNLTFSTLTVSNMSPEDSSIYLCSVEDGTGVYGYTFGSGTRLTVV.

The chain carries TRBV27 and TRBJ2-7; 8 nucleotides line up with TRBD2. The germline V gene has CDR1 MNHEY and CDR2 SMNVEV (reference sequence). Trimming removed 5 bases from V and 2 bases from J; junction bases left unmatched: 8. This CDR3 spans 15 amino acids. The CDR3 nucleotides are TGTGCCAGCAGTCTTGCCGCGGGGGGAACCTACGAGCAGTACTTC. Its translation: CASSLAAGGTYEQYF.

The chain couples TRBV9 to TRBJ1-5; D ambiguous. Between the trimmed V and J ends, which lost 0 bases and 6 bases, there was a span of 13 bases. Germline CDR1 is SGDLS and CDR2 is YYNGEE. The CDR3 loop spans 15 amino acids. The CDR3 sequence is CASSVGVGLGQPQHF. In DNA, the CDR3 is TGTGCCAGCAGCGTAGGGGTTGGGTTAGGTCAGCCCCAGCATTTT.

The chain links TRBV4-1 to TRBJ2-1, with TRBD2 matching 13 bases. Trimming at V came to 3 bases and at J to 13 bases, leaving 12 bases not matched to a gene. This CDR3 is 16 amino acids long. Germline lookup yields CDR1 MGHRA and CDR2 YSYEKL. The DNA for the CDR3 is TGCGCCAGCAGCCAGGTTACTAGCGGGAGGGCCCAAAGTCAGTTCTTC. Protein product: CASSQVTSGRAQSQFF.

V is TRBV7-9 and J is TRBJ2-7; weak D call: TRBD1 (5 bases). This CDR3 region has 12 residues. Germline V gene sequence: CDR1 SEHNR, CDR2 FQNEAQ (reference sequence). Trimming took off 5 bases at V and 6 bases at J, with 11 bases between the two ends. The CDR3 DNA reads as TGTGCCAGCAGCACCCAGGGTAGCGAGCAGTACTTC. It translates to CASSTQGSEQYF.

The chain carries TRBV6-5 and TRBJ1-2; possible D gene TRBD1, 5 bases. The V and J ends lost 0 bases and 5 bases respectively, with 10 bases between them. In germline, CDR1 is MNHEY, CDR2 SVGAGI. There are 14 residues in the CDR3. CDR3 sequence: CASSYSGGWYGYTF. As DNA, the CDR3 is TGTGCCAGCAGTTACTCGGGGGGGTGGTATGGCTACACCTTC.

The chain joins TRBV19 to TRBJ2-7; D remains unclear. The V and J ends lost 5 bases and 3 bases respectively, with 17 bases between them. The CDR3 runs 15 residues. Germline V CDR1 and CDR2: LNHDA, SQIVND (reference sequence). CDR3 residues: CASSLWTSPLYEQYF. The CDR3 DNA sequence: TGTGCCAGTAGTCTGTGGACCTCGCCCCTCTACGAGCAGTACTTC.

This sequence joins TRBV7-8 and TRBJ2-7; TRBD1 might be the D (5 bases). From germline, CDR1 is SGHVS and CDR2 FQNEAQ. The CDR3 totals 12 residues. V was clipped by 2 bases and J by 5 bases, with 7 bases between them. Here the CDR3 DNA reads TGTGCCAGCAGCTTAAAAGGGGACGAGCAGTACTTC. Amino acid sequence: CASSLKGDEQYF.

The rearrangement links TRBV19 to TRBJ1-6; D unclear. The V gene's germline CDR1 is LNHDA and CDR2 SQIVND (reference sequence). The V and J ends lost 3 bases and 6 bases respectively, with 9 bases between them. CDR3 length: 14 amino acids. The CDR3 DNA reads as TGTGCCAGTAGTATCTTTTCCCTTAATTCACCCCTCCACTTT. Translated: CASSIFSLNSPLHF.

This clone was found a few times. This chain connects TRBV13 to TRBJ1-1, with D possibly TRBD1 on 5 matching bases. Germline CDR1 and CDR2: PRHDT and FYEKMQ (reference sequence). V lost 3 bases to trimming and J lost 4 bases, with 9 bases between them. The CDR3 has 13 amino acids. CDR3 amino acids: CASSLRGTTEAFF. The CDR3 nucleotides are TGTGCCAGCAGCTTGAGGGGTACCACTGAAGCTTTCTTT.

The J gene is TRBJ1-6, the V gene TRBV27; the D is unclear. The V gene's germline CDR1 is MNHEY and CDR2 SMNVEV (reference sequence). The V end was cut by 3 bases, the J end by 4 bases, with 16 bases between. This CDR3 is built from 17 residues. CDR3 sequence reads: CASSFLTDNQYNSPLHF. DNA of the CDR3: TGTGCCAGCAGTTTCCTTACCGACAATCAATATAATTCACCCCTCCACTTT.

The gene calls are TRBV4-1 and TRBJ1-2; a possible D gene is TRBD1 (5 bases). V was cut by 0 bases and J by 10 bases, with 12 bases left in between. Germline CDR1 and CDR2: MGHRA and YSYEKL. The CDR3 is made up of 13 amino acids. The CDR3 region is CASSQEGAAFYTF. In DNA form, the CDR3 reads TGCGCCAGCAGCCAAGAAGGGGCAGCTTTCTACACCTTC.